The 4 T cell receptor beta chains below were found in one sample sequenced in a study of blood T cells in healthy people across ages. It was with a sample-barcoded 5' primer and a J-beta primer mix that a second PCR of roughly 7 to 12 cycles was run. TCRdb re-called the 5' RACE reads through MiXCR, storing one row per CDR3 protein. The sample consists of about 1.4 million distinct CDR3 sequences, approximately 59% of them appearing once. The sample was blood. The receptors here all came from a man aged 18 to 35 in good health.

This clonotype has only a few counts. CDR3 nucleotides: TGTGCCAGCAGCTTAGGGGCCTCTAGACCGCATTTT. Translated, it gives CASSLGASRPHF. This chain joins TRBV7-2 and TRBJ1-5; no reliable D call. Germline-derived CDR1 and CDR2 are SGHTA and FQGNSA. The V end lost 1 base, the J end lost 15 bases, and 13 bases lay between the germline ends. The CDR3 covers 12 residues.

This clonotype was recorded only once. CDR3 protein: CSASRDSSYEQYF. CDR3 nucleotides: TGCAGTGCCAGCCGGGACAGTTCCTACGAGCAGTACTTC. The chain uses TRBV20-1 and TRBJ2-7, with 7 bases lining up with TRBD1. The V and J ends lost 6 bases and 1 base, in that order; junction bases with no gene match: 6. This CDR3 contains 13 residues. The V gene's germline CDR1 is DFQATT and CDR2 SNEGSKA (reference sequence).

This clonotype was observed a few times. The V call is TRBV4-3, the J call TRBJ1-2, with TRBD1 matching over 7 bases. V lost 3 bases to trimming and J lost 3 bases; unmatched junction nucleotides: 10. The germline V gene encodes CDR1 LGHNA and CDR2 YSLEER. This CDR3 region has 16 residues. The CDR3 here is CASSHLTGIGDYGYTF. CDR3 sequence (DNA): TGCGCCAGCAGCCACCTGACAGGGATTGGGGACTATGGCTACACCTTC.

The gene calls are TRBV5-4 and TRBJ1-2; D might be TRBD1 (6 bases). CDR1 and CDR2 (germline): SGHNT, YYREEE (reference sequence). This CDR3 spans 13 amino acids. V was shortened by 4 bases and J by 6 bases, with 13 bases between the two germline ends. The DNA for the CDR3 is TGTGCCAGCAGCAGTTGGGGGGCGCATGGCTACACCTTC. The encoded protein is CASSSWGAHGYTF.